This TCR beta chain was identified in a study of T cells in Graves' hyperthyroidism and ophthalmopathy. This clonotype appeared many times. Its antigen remains unidentified. Overall study findings and caveats: Within blood appeared most thyroid clonotypes that had expanded above 0.001. Ophthalmopathy could be told apart from stable hyperthyroidism with a 13 V-J model.

The CDR3 regions of TCR beta were amplified from RNA transcripts. First-round RT-PCR targeting the TCR CDR3 was performed with the HTBI primer set. TCRdb recomputed calls from the multiplex PCR reads with MiXCR, one row per CDR3 protein. This table holds 380,000 or so distinct CDR3 sequences, over 11% found once. Germline V gene sequence: CDR1 DFQATT, CDR2 SNEGSKA (reference sequence). The CDR3 is made up of 15 amino acids. Trimming stripped 1 base from V and 4 bases from J, with 16 bases between. The sequencing sample was made of blood. This chain links TRBV20-1 with TRBJ2-5, with D perhaps given as TRBD1 or TRBD2 (5 bases each). The clonotype was recovered from a woman aged 25 to 45 with Graves' hyperthyroidism. Here the CDR3 DNA reads TGCAGTGCTAGAGGCCCGGGACCGACGGCAGAGACCCAGTACTTC. It yields the protein CSARGPGPTAETQYF.